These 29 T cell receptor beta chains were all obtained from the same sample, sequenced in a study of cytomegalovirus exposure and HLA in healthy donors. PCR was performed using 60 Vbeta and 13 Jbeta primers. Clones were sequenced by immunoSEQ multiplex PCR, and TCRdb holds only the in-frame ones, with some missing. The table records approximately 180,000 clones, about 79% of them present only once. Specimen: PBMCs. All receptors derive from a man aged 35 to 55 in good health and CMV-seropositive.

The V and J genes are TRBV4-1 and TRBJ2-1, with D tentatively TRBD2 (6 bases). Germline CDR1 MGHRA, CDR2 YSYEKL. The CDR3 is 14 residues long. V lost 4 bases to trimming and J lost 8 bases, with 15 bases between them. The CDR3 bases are TGCGCCAGCAGCCTTGGGACTGCGGGCTATGAGCAGTTCTTC. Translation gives CASSLGTAGYEQFF.

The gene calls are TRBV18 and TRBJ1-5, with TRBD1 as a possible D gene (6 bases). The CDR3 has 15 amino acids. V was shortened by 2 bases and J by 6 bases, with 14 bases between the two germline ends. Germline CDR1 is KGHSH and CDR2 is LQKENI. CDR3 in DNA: TGTGCCAGCTCACCATCCCAGGGGAGAGGTCAGCCCCAGCATTTT. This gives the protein CASSPSQGRGQPQHF.

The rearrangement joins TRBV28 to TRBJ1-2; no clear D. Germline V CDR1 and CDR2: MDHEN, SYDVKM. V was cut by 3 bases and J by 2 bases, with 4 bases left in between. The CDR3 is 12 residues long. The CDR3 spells CASSLQNYGYTF. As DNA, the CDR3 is TGTGCCAGCAGTTTGCAGAACTATGGCTACACCTTC.

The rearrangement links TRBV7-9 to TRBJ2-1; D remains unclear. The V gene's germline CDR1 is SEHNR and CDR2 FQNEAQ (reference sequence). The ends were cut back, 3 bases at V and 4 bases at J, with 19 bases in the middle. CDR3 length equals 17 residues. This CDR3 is CASSLYGLEEAYNEQFF. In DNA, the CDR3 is TGTGCCAGCAGCTTGTACGGGTTGGAAGAAGCATACAATGAGCAGTTCTTC.

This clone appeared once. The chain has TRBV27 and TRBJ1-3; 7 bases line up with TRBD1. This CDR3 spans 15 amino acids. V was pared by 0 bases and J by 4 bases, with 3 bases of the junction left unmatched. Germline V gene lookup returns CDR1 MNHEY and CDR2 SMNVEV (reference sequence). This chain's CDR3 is CASSLSGTDGNTIYF. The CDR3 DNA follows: TGTGCCAGCAGTTTATCCGGGACAGACGGAAACACCATATATTTT.

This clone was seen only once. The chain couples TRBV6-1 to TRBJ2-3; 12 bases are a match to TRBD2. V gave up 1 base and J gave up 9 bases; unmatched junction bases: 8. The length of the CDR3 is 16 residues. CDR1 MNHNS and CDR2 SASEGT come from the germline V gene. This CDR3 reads CASSEGTSGTGGTQYF. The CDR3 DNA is TGTGCCAGCAGTGAAGGGACTAGCGGGACCGGTGGGACGCAGTATTTT.

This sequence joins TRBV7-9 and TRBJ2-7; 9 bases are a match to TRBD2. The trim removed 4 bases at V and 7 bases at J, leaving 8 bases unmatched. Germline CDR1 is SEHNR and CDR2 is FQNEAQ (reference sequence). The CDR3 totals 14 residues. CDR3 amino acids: CASSSSGLAKEQYF. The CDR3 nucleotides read TGTGCCAGCAGCTCATCGGGACTAGCTAAGGAGCAGTACTTC.

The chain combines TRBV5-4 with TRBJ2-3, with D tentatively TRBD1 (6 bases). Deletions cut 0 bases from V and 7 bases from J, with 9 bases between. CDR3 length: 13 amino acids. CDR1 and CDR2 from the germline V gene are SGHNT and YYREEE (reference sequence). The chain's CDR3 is CASSLAGDNTQYF. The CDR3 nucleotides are TGTGCCAGCAGCTTGGCCGGGGACAATACGCAGTATTTT.

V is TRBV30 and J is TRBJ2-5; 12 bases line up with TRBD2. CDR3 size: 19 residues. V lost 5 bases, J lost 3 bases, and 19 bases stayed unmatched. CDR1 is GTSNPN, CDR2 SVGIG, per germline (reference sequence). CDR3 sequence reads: CAWDRDHRPGLAGKETQYF. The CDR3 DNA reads TGTGCCTGGGACAGGGACCATAGACCGGGACTAGCGGGCAAAGAGACCCAGTACTTC.

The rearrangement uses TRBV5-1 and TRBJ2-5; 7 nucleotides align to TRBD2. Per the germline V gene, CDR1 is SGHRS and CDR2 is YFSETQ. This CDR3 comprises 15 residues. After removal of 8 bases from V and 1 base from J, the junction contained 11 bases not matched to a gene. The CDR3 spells CASILGGGSQETQYF. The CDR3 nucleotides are TGCGCCAGTATTCTTGGGGGGGGAAGCCAAGAGACCCAGTACTTC.

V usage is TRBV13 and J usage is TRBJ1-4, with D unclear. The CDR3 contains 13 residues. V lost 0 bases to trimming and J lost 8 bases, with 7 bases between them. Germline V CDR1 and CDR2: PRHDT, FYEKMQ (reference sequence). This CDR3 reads CASSLGVEEKLFF. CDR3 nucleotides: TGTGCCAGCAGCTTAGGCGTGGAGGAAAAACTGTTTTTT.

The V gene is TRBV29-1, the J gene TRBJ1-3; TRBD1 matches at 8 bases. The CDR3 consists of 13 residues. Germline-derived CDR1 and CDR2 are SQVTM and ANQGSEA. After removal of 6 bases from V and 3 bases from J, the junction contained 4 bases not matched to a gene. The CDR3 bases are TGCAGCGTATACAGGGGGAATGGAAACACCATATATTTT. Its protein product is CSVYRGNGNTIYF.

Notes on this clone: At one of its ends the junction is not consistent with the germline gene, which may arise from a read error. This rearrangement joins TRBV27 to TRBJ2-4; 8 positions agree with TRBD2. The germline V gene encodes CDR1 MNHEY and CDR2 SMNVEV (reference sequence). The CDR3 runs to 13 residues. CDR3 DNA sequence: TGTGCCAGCAGTTCTCGGACTAGCAACAGTCAGTACTTC. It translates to CASSSRTSNSQYF.

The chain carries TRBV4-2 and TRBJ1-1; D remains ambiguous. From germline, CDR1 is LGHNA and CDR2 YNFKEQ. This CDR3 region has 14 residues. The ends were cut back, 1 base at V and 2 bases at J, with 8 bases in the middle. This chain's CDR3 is CASSQAGFNTEAFF. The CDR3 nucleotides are TGTGCCAGCAGCCAAGCTGGCTTTAACACTGAAGCTTTCTTT.

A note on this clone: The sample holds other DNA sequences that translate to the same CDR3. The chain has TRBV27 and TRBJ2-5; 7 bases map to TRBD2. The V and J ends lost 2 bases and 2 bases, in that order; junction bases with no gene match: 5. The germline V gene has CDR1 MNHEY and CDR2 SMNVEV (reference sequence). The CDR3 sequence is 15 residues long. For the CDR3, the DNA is TGTGCCAGCAGTTTAGGAGCTAGCGGACAAGAGACCCAGTACTTC. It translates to CASSLGASGQETQYF.

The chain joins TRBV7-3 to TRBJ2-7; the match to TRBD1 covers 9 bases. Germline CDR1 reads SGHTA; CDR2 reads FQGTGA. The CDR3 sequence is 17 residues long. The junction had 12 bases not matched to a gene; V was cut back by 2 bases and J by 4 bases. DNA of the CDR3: TGTGCCAGCAGCTTAGGTTCCGGGACAGGGAAGGGGTACGAGCAGTACTTC. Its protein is CASSLGSGTGKGYEQYF.

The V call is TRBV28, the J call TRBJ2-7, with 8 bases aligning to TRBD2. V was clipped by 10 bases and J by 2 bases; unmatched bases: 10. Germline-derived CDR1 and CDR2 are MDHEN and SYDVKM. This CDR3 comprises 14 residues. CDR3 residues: CATQTSGSPYEQYF. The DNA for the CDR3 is TGTGCCACGCAAACTAGCGGTTCACCCTACGAGCAGTACTTC.

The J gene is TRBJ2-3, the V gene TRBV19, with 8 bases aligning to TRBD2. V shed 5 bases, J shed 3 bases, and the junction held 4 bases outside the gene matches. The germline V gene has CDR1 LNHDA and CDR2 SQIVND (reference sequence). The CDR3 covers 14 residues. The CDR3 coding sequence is TGTGCCAGTAGTGCGAGCGGGAGAACAGATACGCAGTATTTT. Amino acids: CASSASGRTDTQYF. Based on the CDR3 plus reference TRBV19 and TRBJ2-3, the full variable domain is DGGITQSPKYLFRKEGQNVTLSCEQNLNHDAMYWYRQDPGQGLRLIYYSQIVNDFQKGDIAEGYSVSREKKESFPLTVTSAQKNPTAFYLCASSASGRTDTQYFGPGTRLTVL.

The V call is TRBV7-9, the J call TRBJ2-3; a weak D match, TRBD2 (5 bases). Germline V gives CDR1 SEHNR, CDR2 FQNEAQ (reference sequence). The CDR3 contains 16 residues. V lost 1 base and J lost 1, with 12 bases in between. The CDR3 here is CASSLDAEAGTDTQYF. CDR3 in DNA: TGTGCCAGCAGCTTAGACGCGGAGGCGGGCACAGATACGCAGTATTTT. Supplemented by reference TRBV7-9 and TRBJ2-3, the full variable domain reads DTGVSQNPRHKITKRGQNVTFRCDPISEHNRLYWYRQTLGQGPEFLTYFQNEAQLEKSRLLSDRFSAERPKGSFSTLEIQRTEQGDSAMYLCASSLDAEAGTDTQYFGPGTRLTVL.

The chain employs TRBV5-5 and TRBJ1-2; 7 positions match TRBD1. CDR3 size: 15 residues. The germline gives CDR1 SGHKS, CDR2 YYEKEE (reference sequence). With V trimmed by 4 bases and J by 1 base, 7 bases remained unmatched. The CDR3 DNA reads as TGTGCCAGCAGCGCCCCGACAGGGATTAACTATGGCTACACCTTC. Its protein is CASSAPTGINYGYTF.

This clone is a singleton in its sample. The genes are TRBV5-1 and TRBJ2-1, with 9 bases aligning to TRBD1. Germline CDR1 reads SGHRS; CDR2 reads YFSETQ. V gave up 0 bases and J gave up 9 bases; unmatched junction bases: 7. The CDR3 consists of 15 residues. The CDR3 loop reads CASSLDGTGSGEQFF. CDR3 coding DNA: TGCGCCAGCAGCTTGGATGGGACAGGGAGCGGTGAGCAGTTCTTC. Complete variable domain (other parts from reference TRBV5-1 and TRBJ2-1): KAGVTQTPRYLIKTRGQQVTLSCSPISGHRSVSWYQQTPGQGLQFLFEYFSETQRNKGNFPGRFSGRQFSNSRSEMNVSTLELGDSALYLCASSLDGTGSGEQFFGPGTRLTVL.

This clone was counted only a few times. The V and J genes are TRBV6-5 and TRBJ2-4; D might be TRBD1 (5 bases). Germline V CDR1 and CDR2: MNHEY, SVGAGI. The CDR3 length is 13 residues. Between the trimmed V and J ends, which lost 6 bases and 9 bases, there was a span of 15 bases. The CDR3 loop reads CASSRDRRSIQYF. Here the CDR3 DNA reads TGTGCCAGCAGCCGCGACAGACGAAGCATTCAGTACTTC.

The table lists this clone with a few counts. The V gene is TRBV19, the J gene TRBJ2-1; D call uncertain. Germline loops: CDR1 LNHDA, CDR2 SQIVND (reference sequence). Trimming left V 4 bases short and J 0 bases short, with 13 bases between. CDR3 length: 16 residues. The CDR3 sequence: CASSTLTSISYNEQFF. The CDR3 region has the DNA TGTGCCAGTAGTACTCTGACTTCAATCTCCTACAATGAGCAGTTCTTC.

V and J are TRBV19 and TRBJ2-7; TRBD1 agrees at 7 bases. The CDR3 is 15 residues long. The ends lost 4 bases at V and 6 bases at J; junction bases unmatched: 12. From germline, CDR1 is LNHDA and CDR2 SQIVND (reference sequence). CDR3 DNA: TGTGCCAGTAGTACAAGGACAGGACCCTACTCCGAGCAGTACTTC. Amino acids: CASSTRTGPYSEQYF.

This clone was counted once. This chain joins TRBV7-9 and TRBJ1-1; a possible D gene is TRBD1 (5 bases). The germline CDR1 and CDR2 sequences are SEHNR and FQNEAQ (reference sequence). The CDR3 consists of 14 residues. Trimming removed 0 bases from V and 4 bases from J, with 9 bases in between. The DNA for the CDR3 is TGTGCCAGCAGCTTAGCCCACGGGGGCACTGAAGCTTTCTTT. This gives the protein CASSLAHGGTEAFF.

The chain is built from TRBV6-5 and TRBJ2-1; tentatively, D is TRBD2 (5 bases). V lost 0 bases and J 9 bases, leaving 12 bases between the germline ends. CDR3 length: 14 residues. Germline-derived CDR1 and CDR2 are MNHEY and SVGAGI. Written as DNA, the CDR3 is TGTGCCAGCAGTTACTCGATGTCTAGCACTGAGCAGTTCTTC. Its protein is CASSYSMSSTEQFF.

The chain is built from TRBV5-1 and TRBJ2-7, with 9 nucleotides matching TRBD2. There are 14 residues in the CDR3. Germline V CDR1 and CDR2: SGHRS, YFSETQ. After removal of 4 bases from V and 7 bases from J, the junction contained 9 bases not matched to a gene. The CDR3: CASSTLAGVGEQYF. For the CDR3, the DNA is TGCGCCAGCAGCACATTAGCGGGAGTGGGGGAGCAGTACTTC.

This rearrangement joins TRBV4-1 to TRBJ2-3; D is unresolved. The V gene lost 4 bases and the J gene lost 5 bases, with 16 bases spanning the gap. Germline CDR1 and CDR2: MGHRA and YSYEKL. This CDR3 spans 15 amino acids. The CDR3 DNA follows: TGCGCCAGCAGCCTGGTTCTTGGCTTTGAAGATACGCAGTATTTT. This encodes CASSLVLGFEDTQYF.

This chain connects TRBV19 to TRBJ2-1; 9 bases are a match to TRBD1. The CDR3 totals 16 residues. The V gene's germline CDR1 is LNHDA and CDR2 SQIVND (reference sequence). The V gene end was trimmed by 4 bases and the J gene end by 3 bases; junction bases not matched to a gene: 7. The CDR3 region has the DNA TGTGCCAGTAGTAGATCGACAGGGGGGATCTACAATGAGCAGTTCTTC. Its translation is CASSRSTGGIYNEQFF.